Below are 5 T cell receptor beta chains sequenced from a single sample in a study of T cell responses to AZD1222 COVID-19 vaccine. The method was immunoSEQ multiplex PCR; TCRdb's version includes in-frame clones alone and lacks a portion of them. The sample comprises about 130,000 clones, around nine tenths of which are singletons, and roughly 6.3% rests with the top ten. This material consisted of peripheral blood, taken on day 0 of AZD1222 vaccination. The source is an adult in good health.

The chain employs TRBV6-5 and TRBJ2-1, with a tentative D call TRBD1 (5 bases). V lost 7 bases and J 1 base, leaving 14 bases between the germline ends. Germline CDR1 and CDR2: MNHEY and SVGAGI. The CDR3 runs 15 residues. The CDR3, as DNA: TGTGCCAGCAAAAGCAGGGTAGAATCCTACAATGAGCAGTTCTTC. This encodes CASKSRVESYNEQFF.

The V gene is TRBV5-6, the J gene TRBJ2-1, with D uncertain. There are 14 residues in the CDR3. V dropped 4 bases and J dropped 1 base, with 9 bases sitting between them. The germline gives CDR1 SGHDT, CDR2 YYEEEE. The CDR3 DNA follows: TGTGCCAGCAGCCGCATTAGTTCCTACAATGAGCAGTTCTTC. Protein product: CASSRISSYNEQFF.

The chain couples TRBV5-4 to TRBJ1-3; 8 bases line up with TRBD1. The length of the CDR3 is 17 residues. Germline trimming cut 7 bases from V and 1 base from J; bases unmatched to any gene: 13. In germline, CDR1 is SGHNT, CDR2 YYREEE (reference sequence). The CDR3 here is CASRRQGAMTSGNTIYF. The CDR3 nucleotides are TGTGCCAGCCGCCGGCAGGGGGCGATGACTTCTGGAAACACCATATATTTT.

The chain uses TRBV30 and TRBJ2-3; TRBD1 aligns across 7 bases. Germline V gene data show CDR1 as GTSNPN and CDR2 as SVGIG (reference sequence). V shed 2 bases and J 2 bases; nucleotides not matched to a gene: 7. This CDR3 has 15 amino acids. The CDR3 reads CAWSRPDRLTDTQYF. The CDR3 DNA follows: TGTGCCTGGAGTAGGCCGGACAGGCTCACAGATACGCAGTATTTT.

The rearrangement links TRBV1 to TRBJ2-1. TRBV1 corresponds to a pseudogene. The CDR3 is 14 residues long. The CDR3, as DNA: TGCACCAGCAGGTCGGGGGCCACCTATAATGAGCAGTTCTTC. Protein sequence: CTSRSGATYNEQFF.